Listed below are T cell receptor beta chains from one sample, sequenced in a study of blood T cell repertoires in COVID-19. TCRdb's table, derived via immunoSEQ multiplex PCR, lists solely in-frame clones and lacks some. The sample contains 110,000 to 150,000 clones, more than 85% of which appear only once. The sequenced sample consisted of peripheral blood. These receptors came from a human donor in a cohort sampled during active COVID-19. Both conserved end residues are part of each CDR3. Each record gives: clone size, D gene, V gene, CDR3 length, J gene, CDR3 protein, CDR3 DNA. The D gene is left open where the match is weak. Expanded clones are given a class, and other clones once, few, many or no size at all.

clone_size: .
d_call: TRBD1
v_call: TRBV13
cdr3_length: 15
j_call: TRBJ2-2
cdr3_aa: CASSSTGTGAGELFF
cdr3_nt: TGTGCCAGCAGCTCCACCGGGACAGGGGCCGGGGAGCTGTTTTTT

clone_size: .
d_call: .
v_call: TRBV5-6
cdr3_length: 17
j_call: TRBJ1-1
cdr3_aa: CASSSARGMGLDTEAFF
cdr3_nt: TGTGCCAGCAGCTCAGCGAGAGGGATGGGATTGGACACTGAAGCTTTCTTT

clone_size: .
d_call: TRBD1
v_call: TRBV3-1/TRBV3-2
cdr3_length: 15
j_call: TRBJ1-1
cdr3_aa: CASSQGGTANTEAFF
cdr3_nt: TGTGCCAGCAGCCAAGGTGGGACAGCGAACACTGAAGCTTTCTTT

clone_size: .
d_call: .
v_call: TRBV11-2
cdr3_length: 11
j_call: TRBJ2-1
cdr3_aa: CASSQGGEQFF
cdr3_nt: TGTGCCAGCAGCCAGGGGGGTGAGCAGTTCTTC

clone_size: .
d_call: TRBD2
v_call: TRBV5-1
cdr3_length: 16
j_call: TRBJ2-1
cdr3_aa: CASTAVGASGRNEQFF
cdr3_nt: TGCGCCAGCACTGCAGTTGGGGCTAGCGGGAGGAATGAGCAGTTCTTC

clone_size: .
d_call: TRBD2
v_call: TRBV19
cdr3_length: 15
j_call: TRBJ2-5
cdr3_aa: CASSVLAGGLETQYF
cdr3_nt: TGTGCCAGTAGTGTACTAGCGGGGGGGCTAGAGACCCAGTACTTC

clone_size: once
d_call: .
v_call: TRBV7-6
cdr3_length: 15
j_call: TRBJ2-7
cdr3_aa: CASSHLYSALDEQYF
cdr3_nt: TGTGCCAGCAGCCATCTATACTCCGCCCTGGACGAGCAGTACTTC

clone_size: .
d_call: .
v_call: TRBV7-7
cdr3_length: 15
j_call: TRBJ2-2
cdr3_aa: CASSFNGHPTGELFF
cdr3_nt: TGTGCCAGCAGCTTTAATGGGCATCCCACCGGGGAGCTGTTTTTT

clone_size: .
d_call: TRBD2
v_call: TRBV5-1
cdr3_length: 13
j_call: TRBJ2-7
cdr3_aa: CASSAGGPYEQYF
cdr3_nt: TGCGCCAGCAGTGCGGGAGGGCCCTACGAGCAGTACTTC

clone_size: few
d_call: TRBD2
v_call: TRBV10-1
cdr3_length: 17
j_call: TRBJ2-1
cdr3_aa: CASSRAGGPKSYNEQFF
cdr3_nt: TGCGCCAGCAGTCGAGCGGGAGGGCCAAAGTCCTACAATGAGCAGTTCTTC

clone_size: .
d_call: .
v_call: TRBV25-1
cdr3_length: 13
j_call: TRBJ1-5
cdr3_aa: CASSVGGSQPQHF
cdr3_nt: TGTGCCAGCAGTGTGGGAGGGTCTCAGCCCCAGCATTTT

clone_size: .
d_call: TRBD2
v_call: TRBV13
cdr3_length: 16
j_call: TRBJ2-1
cdr3_aa: CASSKLAGEHRGEQFF
cdr3_nt: TGTGCCAGCAGCAAACTAGCGGGAGAACATCGAGGTGAGCAGTTCTTC

clone_size: .
d_call: .
v_call: TRBV5-6
cdr3_length: 16
j_call: TRBJ1-2
cdr3_aa: CASSLASQGLIYGYTF
cdr3_nt: TGTGCCAGCAGCTTGGCCTCGCAGGGCCTAATTTATGGCTACACCTTC

clone_size: .
d_call: .
v_call: TRBV28
cdr3_length: 14
j_call: TRBJ2-1
cdr3_aa: CASSPRVSDNEQFF
cdr3_nt: TGTGCCAGCAGTCCGCGGGTTTCGGACAATGAGCAGTTCTTC

clone_size: .
d_call: TRBD1
v_call: TRBV4-1
cdr3_length: 17
j_call: TRBJ2-7
cdr3_aa: CASSQDRARDRDYEQYF
cdr3_nt: TGCGCCAGCAGCCAAGACCGTGCCCGGGACAGGGATTACGAGCAGTACTTC

clone_size: .
d_call: .
v_call: TRBV12-3/TRBV12-4
cdr3_length: 13
j_call: TRBJ1-2
cdr3_aa: CASSLGGPYGYTF
cdr3_nt: TGTGCCAGCAGTTTAGGGGGCCCCTATGGCTACACCTTC

clone_size: .
d_call: .
v_call: TRBV2
cdr3_length: 12
j_call: TRBJ2-7
cdr3_aa: CASNEEVYEQYF
cdr3_nt: TGTGCCAGCAATGAGGAGGTGTACGAGCAGTACTTC

clone_size: few
d_call: .
v_call: TRBV2
cdr3_length: 17
j_call: TRBJ2-1
cdr3_aa: CASSEVTPGGPYNEQFF
cdr3_nt: TGTGCCAGCAGTGAAGTAACCCCGGGGGGCCCCTACAATGAGCAGTTCTTC

clone_size: .
d_call: .
v_call: TRBV18
cdr3_length: 12
j_call: TRBJ2-5
cdr3_aa: CASSPREETQYF
cdr3_nt: TGTGCCAGCTCACCACGGGAGGAGACCCAGTACTTC

clone_size: .
d_call: TRBD2
v_call: TRBV27
cdr3_length: 17
j_call: TRBJ2-3
cdr3_aa: CASSLFASGRILDTQYF
cdr3_nt: TGTGCCAGCAGTTTATTTGCTAGCGGGAGGATATTAGATACGCAGTATTTT

clone_size: .
d_call: .
v_call: TRBV3-1/TRBV3-2
cdr3_length: 11
j_call: TRBJ2-5
cdr3_aa: CASSRGETQYF
cdr3_nt: TGTGCCAGCAGCCGAGGGGAGACCCAGTACTTC

clone_size: .
d_call: TRBD1
v_call: TRBV27
cdr3_length: 14
j_call: TRBJ2-1
cdr3_aa: CASSYLGQGDEQFF
cdr3_nt: TGTGCCAGCAGCTATTTAGGCCAGGGGGATGAGCAGTTCTTC

clone_size: once
d_call: TRBD2
v_call: TRBV5-1
cdr3_length: 14
j_call: TRBJ2-5
cdr3_aa: CASKPLPGRETQYF
cdr3_nt: TGCGCCAGCAAACCCCTCCCCGGGAGGGAGACCCAGTACTTC

clone_size: .
d_call: TRBD2
v_call: TRBV19
cdr3_length: 13
j_call: TRBJ2-1
cdr3_aa: CASSTRGGDEQFF
cdr3_nt: TGTGCCAGTAGTACCCGGGGAGGGGATGAGCAGTTCTTC

clone_size: once
d_call: .
v_call: TRBV27
cdr3_length: 15
j_call: TRBJ1-1
cdr3_aa: CASSLIRAGLTEAFF
cdr3_nt: TGTGCCAGCAGTTTAATTCGGGCAGGGCTAACTGAAGCTTTCTTT

clone_size: .
d_call: .
v_call: TRBV9
cdr3_length: 15
j_call: TRBJ1-6
cdr3_aa: CASSPAGGSSSPLHF
cdr3_nt: TGTGCCAGCAGCCCAGCGGGGGGGTCGAGTTCACCCCTCCACTTT

clone_size: .
d_call: .
v_call: TRBV30
cdr3_length: 16
j_call: TRBJ2-7
cdr3_aa: CAWSVRGRRIDYEQYF
cdr3_nt: TGTGCCTGGAGTGTACGAGGGCGCAGAATTGACTACGAGCAGTACTTC

clone_size: once
d_call: TRBD1
v_call: TRBV29-1
cdr3_length: 14
j_call: TRBJ1-6
cdr3_aa: CSVDTGDRNSPLHF
cdr3_nt: TGCAGCGTCGACACAGGGGATAGGAATTCACCCCTCCACTTT

clone_size: .
d_call: TRBD1
v_call: TRBV7-9
cdr3_length: 14
j_call: TRBJ1-4
cdr3_aa: CASSAGQGNEKLFF
cdr3_nt: TGTGCCAGCAGCGCGGGACAGGGAAATGAAAAACTGTTTTTT

clone_size: .
d_call: TRBD1
v_call: TRBV7-9
cdr3_length: 14
j_call: TRBJ1-2
cdr3_aa: CASSLGQDLYGYTF
cdr3_nt: TGTGCCAGCAGCCTGGGACAGGACCTCTATGGCTACACCTTC